This T cell receptor beta chain is from a study of blood T cell repertoires in COVID-19. Turning to the study itself: T cells, B-cell-depleted T cells, or PBMCs provided the cDNA or gDNA that served as material.

Study members were between 18 and 89 years old and lived in some 22 US regions. In assigning cohorts, the study relied on participant-reported clinical history. Source study methods: Reference gene primer amplification in the assay estimated nucleated cell counts. Libraries were prepared by immunoSEQ multiplex PCR; TCRdb keeps only in-frame clonotypes and omits some of them. V and J calls and clone size follow that table, whereas D and trimming were derived from the DNA. The data hold 190,000 or so clones, with about 82% observed a single time. The TCR originated in a woman younger than 45 who had recovered from COVID-19. Material for sequencing was PBMCs or T cells enriched from blood (not recorded which).

As DNA, the CDR3 is TGTGCCAGCAGGATGACAGGGGATAATCAGCCCCAGCATTTT. Its protein product is CASRMTGDNQPQHF. This chain links TRBV14 with TRBJ1-5; 8 bases map to TRBD1. The CDR3 is 14 amino acids. J was trimmed by 4 bases and V by 6 bases; bases with no gene match: 5. Germline values: CDR1 SGHDN, CDR2 FVKESK.